This TCR beta chain was sequenced in a study of cytomegalovirus exposure and HLA in healthy donors. Background on the study: In an early release, HLA-typed donors contributed about 79 million unique TCR sequences.

Study conclusions and caveats: Reportedly, TCR beta sequences accurately predicted HLA-A and HLA-B alleles in most subjects.

With regard to this clone: The antigen is undetermined.

CDR3 length equals 13 residues. Germline V gene data show CDR1 as MDHEN and CDR2 as SYDVKM. The germline V and J ends were trimmed by 6 bases and 7 bases, with 15 bases remaining between them. Primers for the PCR totalled 60 Vbeta and 13 Jbeta. Measured with immunoSEQ multiplex PCR; TCRdb has only the in-frame clones, and not every one. The data show fewer than 200,000 clones, 77% seen once. Each donor was healthy, and each was a bone marrow donor. The specimen sequenced was PBMCs. The V and J genes are TRBV28 and TRBJ1-2; D ambiguous. The source of this sequence is a woman in her forties in good health and CMV-seropositive. Written as DNA, the CDR3 is TGTGCCAGCAGCCCCCCGGATTGGGCTGGCTACACCTTC. It codes for CASSPPDWAGYTF.